The clone carrying this T cell receptor (beta chain) has just a few counts. Data came from immunoSEQ multiplex PCR; TCRdb stores just in-frame clones and leaves some out. The sample records 250,000 or so clones, approximately 90% being singletons. Germline-derived CDR1 and CDR2 are LGHNA and YSLEER. With 1 base clipped from V and 4 bases from J, the junction kept 13 bases outside the gene matches. The CDR3 is 19 residues long. The entry originates in a study of blood T cell repertoires in COVID-19. The sample taken for sequencing was PBMCs or T cells enriched from blood (not recorded which). The sequence was collected from a man aged 35-49 years who had recovered from COVID-19. The chain uses TRBV4-3 and TRBJ2-5; 12 nucleotides line up with TRBD2. The chain's CDR3 is CASSQGPLGLAGSRETQYF. For the CDR3, the DNA is TGCGCCAGCAGCCAAGGTCCATTGGGACTAGCGGGTTCGCGAGAGACCCAGTACTTC.